The rows below give T cell receptor beta chains drawn from one sample of a study of regulatory T cells in long-lasting Graves disease. One entry per CDR3 protein, called by TCRdb with MiXCR from the multiplex PCR reads. The table shows more than 350,000 distinct CDR3 sequences, with under 25% occurring only once. The sequenced sample was peripheral blood mononuclear cells (PBMCs), obtained when the disease was refractory, from a patient treated with antithyroid drugs. These receptors came from a female donor with Graves disease. CDR3s include the opening cysteine and the closing phenylalanine or tryptophan. D genes are given only for firm matches. Clone size is not always given. Where it is, it says once, few, many or a class for expanded clones.

TRBD1	TRBV7-9	14	TRBJ1-2	many	CASSLSGTDYGYTF	TGTGCCAGCAGCTTATCCGGGACAGATTATGGCTACACCTTC
.	TRBV28	12	TRBJ2-3	many	CASRPTTDTQYF	TGTGCCAGCAGACCTACCACAGATACGCAGTATTTT
.	TRBV27	15	TRBJ2-6	few	CASSSVGSGANVLTF	TGTGCCAGCAGTAGCGTGGGATCTGGGGCCAACGTCCTGACTTTC
TRBD2	TRBV20-1	15	TRBJ2-7	few	CSARDLLAAAYEQYF	TGCAGTGCTAGAGATCTTCTAGCGGCAGCCTACGAGCAGTACTTC
.	TRBV2	14	TRBJ1-5	many	CASSEAPDNQPQHF	TGTGCCAGCAGTGAAGCGCCCGACAATCAGCCCCAGCATTTT
.	TRBV20-1	10	TRBJ1-1	.	CSASNSEAFF	TGCAGTGCTAGTAATTCTGAAGCTTTCTTT
TRBD1	TRBV7-8	16	TRBJ2-2	few	CASILSTGTVTGELFF	TGTGCCAGCATCCTTAGTACCGGGACAGTCACCGGGGAGCTGTTTTTT
.	TRBV12-3/TRBV12-4	16	TRBJ1-6	many	CASSFLGSGDNSPLHF	TGTGCCAGCAGTTTCCTTGGGTCTGGAGATAATTCACCCCTCCACTTT
.	TRBV5-6	12	TRBJ2-7	.	CASSFTNYEQYF	TGTGCCAGCAGCTTTACCAACTACGAGCAGTACTTC
TRBD1	TRBV20-1	11	TRBJ2-5	.	CSTDRQETQYF	TGCAGCACGGACAGGCAAGAGACCCAGTACTTC
.	TRBV6-5	15	TRBJ2-7	few	CASSYSGRPTYEQYF	TGTGCCAGCAGTTACTCGGGACGGCCCACCTACGAGCAGTACTTC
.	TRBV28	17	TRBJ1-5	many	CASSLDLWTEGNQPQHF	TGTGCCAGCAGCCTCGACCTTTGGACAGAAGGCAATCAGCCCCAGCATTTT
TRBD2	TRBV12-3/TRBV12-4	14	TRBJ2-7	many	CASSLMWEGYEQYF	TGTGCCAGCAGTTTAATGTGGGAGGGGTACGAGCAGTACTTC
.	TRBV2	11	TRBJ2-7	many	CASYGGYEQYF	TGTGCCAGCTATGGGGGCTACGAGCAGTACTTC
.	TRBV20-1	17	TRBJ2-3	.	CSARDILSGRGPDTQYF	TGCAGTGCTAGAGATATTTTAAGTGGGCGCGGCCCAGATACGCAGTATTTT
TRBD1	TRBV5-1	13	TRBJ1-4	.	CASRDRAIEKLFF	TGCGCCAGCAGAGACAGGGCGATCGAAAAACTGTTTTTT
.	TRBV11-2	14	TRBJ1-6	many	CASSPGAAGSPLHF	TGTGCCAGCAGCCCCGGGGCGGCCGGTTCACCCCTCCACTTT